This T cell receptor (beta chain) derives from a study of CD8+ T cells in alopecia areata. Across the whole study: Administration of oral tofacitinib to treated patients was at 5 to 10 mg twice daily.

The germline V and J ends were trimmed by 3 bases and 3 bases, with 6 bases remaining between them. Germline CDR1 reads SEHNR; CDR2 reads FQNEAQ (reference sequence). The CDR3 is 12 amino acids. In this sample, this clone turned up a few times. Its antigen remains unidentified. Other DNA variants within this sample encode the same CDR3. After isolation, RNA underwent reverse transcription to generate cDNA as the sequencing template. Measured with immunoSEQ multiplex PCR; TCRdb has only the in-frame clones, and not every one. This table has 90,000 to 120,000 clones, 84% appearing once. Study-level results: Scalp clonality dropped significantly under tofacitinib, as did expanded CD8+ top-100 clones. In scalp and blood during tofacitinib, many expanded lesional clones persisted.

Regarding treatment: oral pan-JAK inhibitor, 5-10 mg twice daily. This TCR derives from a human donor with alopecia areata. The chain couples TRBV7-9 to TRBJ2-7, with D perhaps matching TRBD1 (5 bases). The sequencing here drew on CD8+ T cells sorted from blood, taken at week 24, from a patient treated with tofacitinib. The CDR3 loop is CASSLQGYEQYF. The CDR3 DNA reads TGTGCCAGCAGCTTGCAGGGCTACGAGCAGTACTTC.